The T cell receptor beta chain described here comes from a study of cytomegalovirus exposure and HLA in healthy donors. To note about this clone: What it binds is unknown.

Broader study findings: Certain indistinguishable V segments, among them TRBV6-2 and TRBV6-3, were excluded. Researchers reported in a later analysis that a missense DCLRE1C variant was tied to TCR beta V- and J-gene trimming.

CDR3 length: 18 amino acids. The ends were cut back, 2 bases at V and 3 bases at J, with 22 bases in the middle. Germline values: CDR1 PRHDT, CDR2 FYEKMQ (reference sequence). It was with 60 Vbeta and 13 Jbeta primers that the PCR ran. Clones were sequenced by immunoSEQ multiplex PCR, and TCRdb holds only the in-frame ones, with some missing. The listing records some 200,000 clones. Though nominally healthy at sampling, donors likely had unrecorded immune exposures. The gene calls are TRBV13 and TRBJ1-2; TRBD1 might be the D (5 bases). The sequence derives from a boy under 18 in good health and CMV-seronegative. The material sequenced was PBMCs. The CDR3, as DNA: TGTGCCAGCAGCTTAAGTCAGGGACTAACAACTCTGGACTATGGCTACACCTTC. This sequence encodes CASSLSQGLTTLDYGYTF.